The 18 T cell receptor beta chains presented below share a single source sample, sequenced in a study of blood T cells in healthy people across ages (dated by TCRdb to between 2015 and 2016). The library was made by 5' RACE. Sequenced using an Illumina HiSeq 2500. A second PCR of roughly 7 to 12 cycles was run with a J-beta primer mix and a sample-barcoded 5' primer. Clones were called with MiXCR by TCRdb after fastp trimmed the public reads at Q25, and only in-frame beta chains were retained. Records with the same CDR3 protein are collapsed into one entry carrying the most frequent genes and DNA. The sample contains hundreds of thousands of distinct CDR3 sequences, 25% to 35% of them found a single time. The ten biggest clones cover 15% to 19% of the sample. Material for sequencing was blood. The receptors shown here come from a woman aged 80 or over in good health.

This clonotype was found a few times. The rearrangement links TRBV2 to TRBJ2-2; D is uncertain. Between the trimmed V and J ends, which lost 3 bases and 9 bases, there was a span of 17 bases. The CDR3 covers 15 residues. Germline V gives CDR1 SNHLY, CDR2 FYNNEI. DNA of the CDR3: TGTGCCAGCAGTGACACCTTAAGCACCGGTTGGGAGCTGTTTTTT. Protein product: CASSDTLSTGWELFF.

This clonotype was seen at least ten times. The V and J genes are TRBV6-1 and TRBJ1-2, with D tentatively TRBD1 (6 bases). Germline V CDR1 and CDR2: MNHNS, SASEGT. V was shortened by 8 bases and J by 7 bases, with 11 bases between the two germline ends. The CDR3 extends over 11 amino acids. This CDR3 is CASGDITGYTF. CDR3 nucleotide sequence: TGTGCCAGCGGGGACATAACTGGCTACACCTTC.

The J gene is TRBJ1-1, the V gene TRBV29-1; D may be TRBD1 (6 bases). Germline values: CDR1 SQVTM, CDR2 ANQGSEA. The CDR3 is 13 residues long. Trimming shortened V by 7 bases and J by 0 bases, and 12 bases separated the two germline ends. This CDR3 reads CSAEDSLNTEAFF. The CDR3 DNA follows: TGCAGCGCCGAGGACAGTTTGAACACTGAAGCTTTCTTT.

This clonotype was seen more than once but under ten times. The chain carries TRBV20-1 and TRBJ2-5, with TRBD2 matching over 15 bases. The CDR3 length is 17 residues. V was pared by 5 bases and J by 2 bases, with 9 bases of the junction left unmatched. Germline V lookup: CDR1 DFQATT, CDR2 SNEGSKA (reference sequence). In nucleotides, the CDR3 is TGCAGTGCTCTCGGGGGACTAGCGGGGGGACTTCAAGAGACCCAGTACTTC. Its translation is CSALGGLAGGLQETQYF.

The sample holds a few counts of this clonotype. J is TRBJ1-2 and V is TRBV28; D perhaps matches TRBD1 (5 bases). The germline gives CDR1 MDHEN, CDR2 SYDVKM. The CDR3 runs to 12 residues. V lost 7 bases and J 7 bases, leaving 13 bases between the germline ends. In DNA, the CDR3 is TGTGCCAGCACCCCGTTTAGGGGTGGCTACACCTTC. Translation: CASTPFRGGYTF.

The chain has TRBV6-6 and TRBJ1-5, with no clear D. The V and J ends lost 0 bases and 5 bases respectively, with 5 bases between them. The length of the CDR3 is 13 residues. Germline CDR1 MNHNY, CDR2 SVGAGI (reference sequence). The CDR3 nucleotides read TGTGCCAGCAGTTACTCATTAGATCAGCCCCAGCATTTT. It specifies CASSYSLDQPQHF.

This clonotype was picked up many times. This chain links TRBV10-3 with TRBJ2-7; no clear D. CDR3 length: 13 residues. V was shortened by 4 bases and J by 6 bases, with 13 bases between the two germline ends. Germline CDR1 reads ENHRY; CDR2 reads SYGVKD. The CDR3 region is CAISVVTSSEQYF. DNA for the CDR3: TGTGCCATCAGTGTCGTGACCTCAAGCGAGCAGTACTTC.

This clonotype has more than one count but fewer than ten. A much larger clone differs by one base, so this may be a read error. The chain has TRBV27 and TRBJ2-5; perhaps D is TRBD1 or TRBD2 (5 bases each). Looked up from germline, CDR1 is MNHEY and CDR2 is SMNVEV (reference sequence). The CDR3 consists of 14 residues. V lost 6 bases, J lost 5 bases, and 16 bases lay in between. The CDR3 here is CASRLNGGRETQYF. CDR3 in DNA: TGTGCCAGCAGGTTAAATGGGGGTCGGGAGACCCAGTACTTC.

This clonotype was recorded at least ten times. CDR3 DNA sequence: TGTGCCTGGAGTTCAGGGTACCAAGAGACCCAGTACTTC. It is translated as CAWSSGYQETQYF. This chain uses TRBV30 with TRBJ2-5; tentatively, D is TRBD1 (5 bases). Between the trimmed V and J ends, which lost 2 bases and 0 bases, there was a span of 7 bases. This CDR3 contains 13 residues. Germline assignment: CDR1 GTSNPN and CDR2 SVGIG (reference sequence).

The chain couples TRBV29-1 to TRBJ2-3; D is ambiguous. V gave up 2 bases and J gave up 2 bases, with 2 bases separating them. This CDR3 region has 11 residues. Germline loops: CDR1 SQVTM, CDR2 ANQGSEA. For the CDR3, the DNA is TGCAGCGTTGAACCCACAGATACGCAGTATTTT. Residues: CSVEPTDTQYF.

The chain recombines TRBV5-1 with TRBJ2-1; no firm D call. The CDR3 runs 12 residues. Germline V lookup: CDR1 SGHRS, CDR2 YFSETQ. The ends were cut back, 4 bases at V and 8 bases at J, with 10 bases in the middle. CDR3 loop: CASSRSGYEQFF. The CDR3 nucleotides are TGCGCCAGCAGCCGGAGTGGTTATGAGCAGTTCTTC.

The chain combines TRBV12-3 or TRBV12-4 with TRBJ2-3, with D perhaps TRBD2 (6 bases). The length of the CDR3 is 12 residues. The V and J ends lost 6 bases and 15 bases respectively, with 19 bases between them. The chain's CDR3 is CASRDYTDTEYF. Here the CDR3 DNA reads TGTGCCAGCAGGGACTACACAGATACGGAATATTTT.

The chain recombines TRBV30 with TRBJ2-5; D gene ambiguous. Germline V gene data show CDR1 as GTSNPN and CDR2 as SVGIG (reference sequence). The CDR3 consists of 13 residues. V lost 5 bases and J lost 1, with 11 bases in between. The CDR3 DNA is TGTGCCTGGGTAAAAAGCAGCCAAGAGACCCAGTACTTC. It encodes CAWVKSSQETQYF. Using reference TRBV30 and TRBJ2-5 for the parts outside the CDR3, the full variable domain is SQTIHQWPATLVQPVGSPLSLECTVEGTSNPNLYWYRQAAGRGLQLLFYSVGIGQISSEVPQNLSASRPQDRQFILSSKKLLLSDSGFYLCAWVKSSQETQYFGPGTRLLVL.

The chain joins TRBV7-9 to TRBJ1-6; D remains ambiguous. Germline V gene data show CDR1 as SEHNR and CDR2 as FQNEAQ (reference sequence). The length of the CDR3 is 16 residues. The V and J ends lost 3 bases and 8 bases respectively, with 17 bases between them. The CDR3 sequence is CASSLGMQGPYSPLHF. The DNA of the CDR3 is TGTGCCAGCAGCTTGGGGATGCAAGGACCGTATTCACCCCTCCACTTT.

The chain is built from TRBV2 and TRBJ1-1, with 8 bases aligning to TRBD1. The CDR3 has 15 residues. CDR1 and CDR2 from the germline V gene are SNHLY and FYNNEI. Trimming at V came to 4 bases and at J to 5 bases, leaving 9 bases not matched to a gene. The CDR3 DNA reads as TGTGCCAGCAGTGCCACGCAGGGGGCGCTGACTGAAGCTTTCTTT. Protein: CASSATQGALTEAFF. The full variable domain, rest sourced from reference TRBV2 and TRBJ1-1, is EPEVTQTPSHQVTQMGQEVILRCVPISNHLYFYWYRQILGQKVEFLVSFYNNEISEKSEIFDDQFSVERPDGSNFTLKIRSTKLEDSAMYFCASSATQGALTEAFFGQGTRLTVV.

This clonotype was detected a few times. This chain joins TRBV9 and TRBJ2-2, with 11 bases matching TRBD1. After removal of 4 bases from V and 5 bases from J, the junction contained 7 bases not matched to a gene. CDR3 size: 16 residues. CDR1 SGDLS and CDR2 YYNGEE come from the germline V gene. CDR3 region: CASSPRGDRGTGELFF. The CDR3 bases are TGTGCCAGCAGCCCCCGAGGGGACAGGGGGACCGGGGAGCTGTTTTTT.

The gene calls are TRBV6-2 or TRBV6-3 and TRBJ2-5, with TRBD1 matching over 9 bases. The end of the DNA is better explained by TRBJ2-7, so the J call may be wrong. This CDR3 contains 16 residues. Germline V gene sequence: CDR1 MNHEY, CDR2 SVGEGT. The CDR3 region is CASSYSYRGRRDEQYF. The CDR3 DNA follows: TGTGCCAGCAGTTACTCCTACAGGGGGCGTCGGGACGAGCAGTACTTC.

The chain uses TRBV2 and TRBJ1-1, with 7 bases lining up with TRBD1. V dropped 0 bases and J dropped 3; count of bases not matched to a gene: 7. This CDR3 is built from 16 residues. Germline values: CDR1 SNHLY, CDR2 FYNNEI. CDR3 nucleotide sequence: TGTGCCAGCAGTGAAGCGTATTTACAGGGGTACACTGAAGCTTTCTTT. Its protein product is CASSEAYLQGYTEAFF.